This T cell receptor beta chain was observed in a study of cytomegalovirus exposure and HLA in healthy donors. Overall study context: As released early, the data held 80 million to 90 million unique TCRs from HLA-typed donors.

With regard to this clone: Its antigen is currently unknown.

The CDR3 is made up of 18 amino acids. The V gene's germline CDR1 is MNHNS and CDR2 SASEGT. Trimming shortened V by 4 bases and J by 0 bases, and 19 bases separated the two germline ends. Findings and limits, study-wide: According to an earlier analysis, most TCR beta V segments yielded productive rearrangements about 90% or about 30% of the time. Reports credit the classifier with highly specific, highly sensitive diagnosis of cytomegalovirus status.

Researchers ran the PCR with 60 Vbeta and 13 Jbeta primers. The method was immunoSEQ multiplex PCR; TCRdb's version includes in-frame clones alone and lacks a portion of them. The sample yields some 100,000 clones, about 70% seen once. This TCR was sampled from a woman in her thirties or forties in good health and CMV-seronegative. The rearrangement uses TRBV6-1 and TRBJ1-3, with a possible D match to TRBD1 (5 bases). Material for sequencing was PBMCs. Here the CDR3 reads CASSALKGARSSGNTIYF. Here the CDR3 DNA reads TGTGCCAGCAGTGCCCTGAAAGGGGCGCGGAGCTCTGGAAACACCATATATTTT.